Following are 12 T cell receptor beta chains from one sample sequenced in a study of shared clonotypes between healthy human individuals. Here immunoSEQ multiplex PCR was the method, and the copy in TCRdb shows in-frame clones only, minus some. The sample includes approximately 1,000,000 clones, approximately 80% of them seen just once. Sequenced sample: memory CD4+ T cells from PBMCs. The subset denotes: CD45RA-negative fraction. Every receptor here comes from a man between 18 and 35 years old in good health. Some clones in this sample may be carry-over from other donors' samples.

This clone was detected a few times. The chain recombines TRBV28 with TRBJ1-1; 10 nucleotides agree with TRBD1. CDR1 MDHEN and CDR2 SYDVKM come from the germline V gene. The V and J ends lost 6 bases and 5 bases, in that order; junction bases with no gene match: 9. The CDR3 is made up of 15 amino acids. Written as DNA, the CDR3 is TGTGCCAGCAGGGGTAGACCGGGACAGGGGACTGAAGCTTTCTTT. Its protein product is CASRGRPGQGTEAFF. Filled out from reference TRBV28 and TRBJ1-1, the complete variable domain reads DVKVTQSSRYLVKRTGEKVFLECVQDMDHENMFWYRQDPGLGLRLIYFSYDVKMKEKGDIPEGYSVSREKKERFSLILESASTNQTSMYLCASRGRPGQGTEAFFGQGTRLTVV.

This chain links TRBV7-2 with TRBJ2-7, with TRBD1 matching over 12 bases. Trimming cost V 6 bases and J 4 bases; bases outside gene matches: 7. The CDR3 sequence is 15 residues long. Germline CDR1 SGHTA, CDR2 FQGNSA. The CDR3 loop reads CASRPGTGGWYEQYF. Here the CDR3 DNA reads TGTGCCAGCAGACCCGGGACAGGGGGCTGGTACGAGCAGTACTTC.

The V gene is TRBV29-1, the J gene TRBJ1-2; D unresolved. V was shortened by 1 base and J by 2 bases, with 14 bases between the two germline ends. Germline values: CDR1 SQVTM, CDR2 ANQGSEA. The CDR3 extends over 15 amino acids. The CDR3 DNA reads TGCAGCGTTGAAGCCGTCGAACCAAGGAACTATGGCTACACCTTC. Protein product: CSVEAVEPRNYGYTF.

This clone was seen repeatedly, ten times or more. The gene calls are TRBV5-1 and TRBJ2-3; D may be TRBD2 (5 bases). Germline V gene lookup returns CDR1 SGHRS and CDR2 YFSETQ. The CDR3 consists of 14 residues. V lost 6 bases and J lost 3, with 14 bases in between. The CDR3 bases are TGCGCCAGCAAATGGGAGAGTGGTACAGATACGCAGTATTTT. Protein: CASKWESGTDTQYF.

J is TRBJ2-7 and V is TRBV19; 8 bases fit TRBD2. The CDR3 is 17 residues long. The J segment lost 2 bases and the V segment lost 3 bases, leaving 12 bases of the junction unmatched. In germline, CDR1 is LNHDA, CDR2 SQIVND (reference sequence). For the CDR3, the DNA is TGTGCCAGTAGTATGTCACAGGGTGCGGGAGGAGCCTACGAGCAGTACTTC. Encoded protein: CASSMSQGAGGAYEQYF.

The chain links TRBV28 to TRBJ2-7, with D unclear. CDR1 and CDR2 from the germline V gene are MDHEN and SYDVKM. The CDR3 runs to 13 residues. Trimming left V 7 bases short and J 5 bases short, with 15 bases between. The CDR3 is CASNSGPPHEQYF. DNA for the CDR3: TGTGCCAGCAACTCGGGTCCCCCTCACGAGCAGTACTTC.

The chain has TRBV5-8 and TRBJ1-1; 9 bases fit TRBD1. The germline V gene encodes CDR1 SGHTS and CDR2 YDEGEE. The length of the CDR3 is 14 residues. V was pared by 3 bases and J by 0 bases, with 0 bases of the junction left unmatched. The CDR3 region has the DNA TGTGCCAGCAGCTGGACAGGGGTGAACACTGAAGCTTTCTTT. Translating gives CASSWTGVNTEAFF.

As for this clone: This sample also contains other DNA sequences that code for the same CDR3. The V and J genes are TRBV18 and TRBJ2-6, with a weak D call TRBD1 (6 bases). V was clipped by 2 bases and J by 1 base, with 6 bases between them. The CDR3 consists of 15 residues. Germline loops: CDR1 KGHSH, CDR2 LQKENI. CDR3 loop: CASSPGQSGANVLTF. In nucleotides, the CDR3 is TGTGCCAGCTCACCAGGACAGTCTGGGGCCAACGTCCTGACTTTC.

The V call is TRBV11-3, the J call TRBJ2-7, with a possible D match to TRBD2 (6 bases). The CDR3 runs to 14 residues. CDR1 and CDR2 from the germline V gene are SGHNT and YENEEA. The V end lost 4 bases, the J end lost 7 bases, and 17 bases lay between the germline ends. CDR3 DNA: TGTGCCAGCAGCTCGACCCGGGACTCAGGGGAGCAGTACTTC. This translates into CASSSTRDSGEQYF.

This chain connects TRBV5-1 to TRBJ2-6; D gene uncertain. Germline V CDR1 and CDR2: SGHRS, YFSETQ. Trimming left V 3 bases short and J 0 bases short, with 13 bases between. The CDR3 consists of 17 residues. The CDR3 here is CASSSTLGLSGANVLTF. CDR3 DNA: TGCGCCAGCAGCTCCACCCTCGGCCTCTCTGGGGCCAACGTCCTGACTTTC.

The CDR3 bases are TGTGCCAGCAGCCCTCACACCCAGGGGGGCGATGGCTACACCTTC. Translation gives CASSPHTQGGDGYTF. V and J are TRBV28 and TRBJ1-2; 7 nucleotides agree with TRBD1. Trimming at V came to 6 bases and at J to 6 bases, leaving 13 bases not matched to a gene. Germline V gene sequence: CDR1 MDHEN, CDR2 SYDVKM. The CDR3 contains 15 residues.

The chain links TRBV7-9 to TRBJ1-4, with a possible D match to TRBD1 (5 bases). V lost 3 bases to trimming and J lost 5 bases, with 10 bases between them. Germline V gene lookup returns CDR1 SEHNR and CDR2 FQNEAQ (reference sequence). There are 14 residues in the CDR3. CDR3 protein: CASSLGRENEKLFF. The CDR3 DNA is TGTGCCAGCAGCTTGGGCAGGGAAAATGAAAAACTGTTTTTT.